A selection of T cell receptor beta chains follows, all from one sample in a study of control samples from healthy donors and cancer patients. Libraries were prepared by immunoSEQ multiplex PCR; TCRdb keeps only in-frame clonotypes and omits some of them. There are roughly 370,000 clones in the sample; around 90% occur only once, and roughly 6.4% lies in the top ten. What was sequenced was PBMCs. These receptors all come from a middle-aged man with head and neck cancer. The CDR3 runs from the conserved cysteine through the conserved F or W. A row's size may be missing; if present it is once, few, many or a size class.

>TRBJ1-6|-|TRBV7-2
CASSLVFSGSNSPLHF
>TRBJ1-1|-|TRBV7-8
CASSPKGRANTEAFF
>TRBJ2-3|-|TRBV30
CAWSVPDTQYF
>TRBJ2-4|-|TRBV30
CAWSSGGGNIQYF
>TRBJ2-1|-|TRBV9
CASSSRDGFYNEQFF
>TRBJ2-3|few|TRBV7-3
CASSLTLGIPTTDTQYF
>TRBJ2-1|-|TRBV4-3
CASSQVNAVSEQFF
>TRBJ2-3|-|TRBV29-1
CSVGGDTSSTDTQYF
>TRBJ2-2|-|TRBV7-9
CASSLRTAGGPRELFF
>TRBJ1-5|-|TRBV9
CASSSRGWHQPQHF
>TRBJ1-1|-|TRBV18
CASSPPGRQSEAFF
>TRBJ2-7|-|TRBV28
CASSLSQAAYEQYF
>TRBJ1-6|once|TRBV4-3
CASSQARITVAPPLHF
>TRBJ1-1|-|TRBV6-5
CASRSNTEAFF
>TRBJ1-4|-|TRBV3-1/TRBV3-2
CASSQGRGTEKLFF
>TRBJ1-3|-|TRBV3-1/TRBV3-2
CASSQGTGTSGNTIYF
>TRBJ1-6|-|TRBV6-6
CASVSRVVGSPLHF
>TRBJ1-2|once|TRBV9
CASSPREAPYGYTF
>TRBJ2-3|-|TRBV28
CAGGSGRRTDTQYF
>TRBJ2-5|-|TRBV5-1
CASSPLGLVETQYF
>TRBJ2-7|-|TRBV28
CASSLRGAFSYEQYF
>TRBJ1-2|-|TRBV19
CASKSTGANYGYTF
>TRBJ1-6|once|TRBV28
CASSLDGMGQGDSPLHF
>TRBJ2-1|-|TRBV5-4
CASRPLGGASINEQFF
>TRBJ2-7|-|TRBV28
CASSLYRFEQYF
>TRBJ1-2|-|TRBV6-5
CASKGQGASGYTF
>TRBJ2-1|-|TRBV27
CASSLMSTYSSYNEQFF
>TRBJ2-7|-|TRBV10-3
CAITPGQFYEQYF
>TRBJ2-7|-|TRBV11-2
CASTSTSYEQYF
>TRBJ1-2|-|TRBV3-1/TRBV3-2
CASSQDAGFNYGYTF
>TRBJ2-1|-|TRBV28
CASSFTRLYNEQFF
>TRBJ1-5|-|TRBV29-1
CSVGTGGGQPQHF
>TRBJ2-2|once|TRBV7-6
CASTDQGLAGELFF
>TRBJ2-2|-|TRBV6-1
CASSEQDRAGELFF
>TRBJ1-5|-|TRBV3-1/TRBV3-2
CASSQDLGSSQPQHF
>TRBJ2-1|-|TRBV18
CASSSAGTGGYNEQFF
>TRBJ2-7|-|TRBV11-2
CASSLWGGQSSYEQYF
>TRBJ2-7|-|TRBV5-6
CASGSLKYEQYF
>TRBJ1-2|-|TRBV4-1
CASSQRGTYGYTF
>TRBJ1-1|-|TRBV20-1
CSASEAAEAFF
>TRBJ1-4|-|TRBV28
CASSLVGRWGATTNEKLFF
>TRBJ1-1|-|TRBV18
CASSQQGDTEAFF
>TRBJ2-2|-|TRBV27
CASTSYSGGPWGGELFF
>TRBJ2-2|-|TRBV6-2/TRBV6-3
CASSQTRGRAGELFF
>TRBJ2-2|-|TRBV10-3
CAISEGRQRNTGELFF
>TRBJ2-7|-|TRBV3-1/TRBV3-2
CASSLNLAGEVNYEQYF
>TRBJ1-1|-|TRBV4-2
CASSQGRNTEAFF
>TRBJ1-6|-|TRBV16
CASSQSRVGNSPLHF
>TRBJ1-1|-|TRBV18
CASSRGQGITEAFF
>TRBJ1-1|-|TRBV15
CATCRTANTEAFF
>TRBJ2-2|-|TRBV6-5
CASKEGQNTGELFF
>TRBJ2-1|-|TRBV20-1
CSAVYNEQFF
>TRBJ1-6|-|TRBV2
CASSRGGANNSPLHF
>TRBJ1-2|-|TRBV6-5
CASSYNADSNYGYTF
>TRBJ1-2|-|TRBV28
CASSTSDSRFSGYTF
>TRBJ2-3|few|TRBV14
CASSRIAGLGDTQYF
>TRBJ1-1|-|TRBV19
CASSSGWTGGFGAFF
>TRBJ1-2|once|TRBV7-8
CASSLGVSSVSYTF